A selection of T cell receptor beta chains follows, all from one sample in a study of blood T cell repertoires in COVID-19. Produced via immunoSEQ multiplex PCR; TCRdb's table is partial and in-frame only. The sample has more than 85,000 clones; about 85% are singletons. Input material: peripheral blood. The receptor set was obtained from a human donor in a cohort sampled during active COVID-19. Both conserved end residues are part of each CDR3. A D gene is named only where the DNA matches it firmly. Some rows mark clone size as missing; the rest say once, few, many or name a class of expanded clone.

V	D	J	size	DNA	CDR3
TRBV5-1	-	TRBJ1-1	-	TGCGCCAGCAGCGCCCTCGGGGGGCTGAACACTGAAGCTTTCTTT	CASSALGGLNTEAFF
TRBV28	-	TRBJ2-3	many	TGTGCCAGCAGTTATCTAGAACGCCTTAGCACAGATACGCAGTATTTT	CASSYLERLSTDTQYF
TRBV5-3	-	TRBJ1-5	-	TGTGCCAGAAGCTTGTTGGATAGGGGAAATCAGCCCCAGCATTTT	CARSLLDRGNQPQHF
TRBV21-1	-	TRBJ2-2	-	TGTGCCAGCAGCAAGTGGGCCTCCGGGGAGCTGTTTTTT	CASSKWASGELFF
TRBV19	TRBD2	TRBJ2-1	-	TGTGCCAGTAGTAAGTTGGGAGGGGAATCGGACAATGAGCAGTTCTTC	CASSKLGGESDNEQFF
TRBV14	TRBD1	TRBJ1-2	-	TGTGCCAGCAGCTTCGGACAGGGGGGCTACACCTTC	CASSFGQGGYTF
TRBV3-1/TRBV3-2	TRBD2	TRBJ2-3	-	TGTGCCAGCAGCCGATACCACGTGTCTAGCGGGAGACCCGACACAGATACGCAGTATTTT	CASSRYHVSSGRPDTDTQYF
TRBV7-3	-	TRBJ2-2	-	TGTGCCAGCAGCTTGCAGGGGCCAAACACCGGGGAGCTGTTTTTT	CASSLQGPNTGELFF
TRBV7-2	-	TRBJ2-3	-	TGTGCCAGCAGCTTAAGCCAGGCGGATACGCAGTATTTT	CASSLSQADTQYF
TRBV27	-	TRBJ2-3	-	TGTGCCAGCAGTTTATCCGGAGGGGATACGCAGTATTTT	CASSLSGGDTQYF
TRBV9	TRBD2	TRBJ2-1	-	TGTGCCAGCAGCGTAGGAGGTCTAGCGGGTAAGGCGCAGTTCTTC	CASSVGGLAGKAQFF
TRBV6-5	TRBD1	TRBJ1-4	-	TGTGCCAGCCAGACAGGGTCTAATGAAAAACTGTTTTTT	CASQTGSNEKLFF
TRBV9	TRBD1	TRBJ1-1	-	TGTGCCAGCAGTGATATCGACAGGGGAAACACTGAAGCTTTCTTT	CASSDIDRGNTEAFF
TRBV7-8	-	TRBJ2-1	-	TGTGCCAGCAGCCCTGTGGGCGGGAACTCGGATGAGCAGTTCTTC	CASSPVGGNSDEQFF
TRBV5-4	-	TRBJ2-7	-	TGTGCCAGCAGCTTGAGTGAGTCCTACGAGCAGTACTTC	CASSLSESYEQYF
TRBV30	TRBD1	TRBJ1-2	-	TGTGCCTGGACAGGGGGCATTGGCTACACCTTC	CAWTGGIGYTF
TRBV28	-	TRBJ2-1	-	TGTGCCAGCAGCCCCCCGCGCAATGAGCAGTTCTTC	CASSPPRNEQFF
TRBV5-1	TRBD1	TRBJ2-5	once	TGCGCCAGCAGCGAATTATCAGGGGGCGGGGAGACCCAGTACTTC	CASSELSGGGETQYF
TRBV29-1	-	TRBJ2-7	few	TGCAGCGTTGAAGATCGGTTCGGGTCCTCGAGCTCCTACGAGCAGTACTTC	CSVEDRFGSSSSYEQYF
TRBV5-6	-	TRBJ2-1	-	TGTGCCAGCAGCTGGCGGGCCCCAATCAATGAGCAGTTCTTC	CASSWRAPINEQFF
TRBV6-2/TRBV6-3	TRBD1	TRBJ2-5	-	TGTGCCAGCAGTATATCCGGGACAGTTCAAGAGACCCAGTACTTC	CASSISGTVQETQYF
TRBV28	TRBD1	TRBJ2-7	-	TGTGCCCCCGCCACGGGACAGGGCTCCTACGAGCAGTACTTC	CAPATGQGSYEQYF
TRBV29-1	TRBD2	TRBJ2-7	-	TGCAGCGTTGAAGGTGCCAGCGGGAACACATACGAGCAGTACTTC	CSVEGASGNTYEQYF
TRBV19	TRBD1	TRBJ1-2	-	TGTGCCAGTACCCCAGGCCCCCGGACAGGGCTTTTTTCTTACACCTTC	CASTPGPRTGLFSYTF
TRBV6-5	-	TRBJ1-1	-	TGTGCCAGCACCGTTAATCGGTTGAGCGCTGAAGCTTTCTTT	CASTVNRLSAEAFF
TRBV25-1	-	TRBJ1-5	-	TGTGCCAGCAGTGCCCCAGGGTACGGAGGCAATCAGCCCCAGCATTTT	CASSAPGYGGNQPQHF
TRBV7-2	TRBD2	TRBJ2-1	-	TGTGCCAGCAGCTTCTTACTAGCGGGGAAGAACAATGAGCAGTTCTTC	CASSFLLAGKNNEQFF
TRBV3-1/TRBV3-2	-	TRBJ2-1	-	TGTGCCAGCAGCCAAGGAATTGCGGATGAGCAGTTCTTC	CASSQGIADEQFF
TRBV7-6	TRBD2	TRBJ2-3	medium-sized	TGTGCCAGCAGCTTATCACCTAGCGGGACAGATACGCAGTATTTT	CASSLSPSGTDTQYF
TRBV10-3	-	TRBJ2-7	-	TGTGCCATCAGTGATCCATGGACAGTCGACGGGTACGAGCAGTACTTC	CAISDPWTVDGYEQYF
TRBV28	TRBD2	TRBJ2-5	once	TGTGCCAGCAATATGTGGGAGGGCCAGGAAGAGACCCAGTACTTC	CASNMWEGQEETQYF
TRBV7-8	-	TRBJ2-7	-	TGTGCCAGCAGCTTAGCGGGGTCTAGCTTCTACGAGCAGTACTTC	CASSLAGSSFYEQYF
TRBV11-3	TRBD2	TRBJ2-1	-	TGTGCCAGCAGCTTAGCGCTAGCGGGGGGGAGCAATGAGCAGTTCTTC	CASSLALAGGSNEQFF
TRBV11-2	-	TRBJ2-7	-	TGTGCCAGCAGCTTAGGGTTAGAGGGTTTCAGGGGTTGGGCCGAGCAGTACTTC	CASSLGLEGFRGWAEQYF
TRBV24-1	-	TRBJ2-1	-	TGTGCCACCACAGGGGACAACTACAATGAGCAGTTCTTC	CATTGDNYNEQFF
TRBV7-2	-	TRBJ2-7	-	TGTGCCAGCAGCTTAGACGGAGGAGGGAACTACGAGCAGTACTTC	CASSLDGGGNYEQYF